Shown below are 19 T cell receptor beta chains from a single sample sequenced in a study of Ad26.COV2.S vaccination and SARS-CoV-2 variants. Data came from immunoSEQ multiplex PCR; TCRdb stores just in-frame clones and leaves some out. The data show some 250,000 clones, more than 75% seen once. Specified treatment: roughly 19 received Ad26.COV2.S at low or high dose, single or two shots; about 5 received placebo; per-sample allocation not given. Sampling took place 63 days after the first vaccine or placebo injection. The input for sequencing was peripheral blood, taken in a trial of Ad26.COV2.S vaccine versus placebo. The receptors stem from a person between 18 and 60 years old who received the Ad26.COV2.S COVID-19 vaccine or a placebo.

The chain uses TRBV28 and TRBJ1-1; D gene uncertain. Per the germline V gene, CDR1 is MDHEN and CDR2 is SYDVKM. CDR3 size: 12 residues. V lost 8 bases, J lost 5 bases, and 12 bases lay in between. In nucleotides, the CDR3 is TGTGCCAGCCTTATGGACGCTACTGAAGCTTTCTTT. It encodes CASLMDATEAFF.

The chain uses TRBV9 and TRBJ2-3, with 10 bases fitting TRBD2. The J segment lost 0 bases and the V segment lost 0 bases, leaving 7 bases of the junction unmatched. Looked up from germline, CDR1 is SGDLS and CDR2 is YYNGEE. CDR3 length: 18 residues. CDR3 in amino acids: CASSVGLAGASSTDTQYF. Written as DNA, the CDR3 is TGTGCCAGCAGCGTAGGGCTAGCGGGAGCCTCTAGCACAGATACGCAGTATTTT.

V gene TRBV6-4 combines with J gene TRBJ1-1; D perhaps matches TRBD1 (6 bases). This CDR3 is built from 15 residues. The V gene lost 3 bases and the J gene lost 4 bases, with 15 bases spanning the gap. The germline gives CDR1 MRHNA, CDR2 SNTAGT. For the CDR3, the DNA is TGTGCCAGCAGTGAGTCCTTTGGGGGGGCCACTGAAGCTTTCTTT. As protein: CASSESFGGATEAFF.

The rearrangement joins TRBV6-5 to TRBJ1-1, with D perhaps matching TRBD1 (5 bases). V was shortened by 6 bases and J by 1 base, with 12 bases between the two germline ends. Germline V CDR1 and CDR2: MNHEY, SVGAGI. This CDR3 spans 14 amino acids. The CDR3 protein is CASRYSRGNTEAFF. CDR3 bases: TGTGCCAGCAGGTATTCAAGGGGGAACACTGAAGCTTTCTTT.

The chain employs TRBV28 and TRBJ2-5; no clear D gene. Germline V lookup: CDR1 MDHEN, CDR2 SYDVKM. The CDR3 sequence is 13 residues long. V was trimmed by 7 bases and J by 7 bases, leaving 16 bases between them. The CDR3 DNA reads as TGTGCCAGCACCAAGGCGCATTGGGCGACCCAGTACTTC. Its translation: CASTKAHWATQYF.

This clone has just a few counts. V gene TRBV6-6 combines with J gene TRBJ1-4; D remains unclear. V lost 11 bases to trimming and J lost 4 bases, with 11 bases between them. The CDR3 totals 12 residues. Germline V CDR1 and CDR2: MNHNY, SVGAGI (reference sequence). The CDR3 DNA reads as TGTGCCGGCGGTCGGGTTAATGAAAAACTGTTTTTT. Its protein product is CAGGRVNEKLFF.

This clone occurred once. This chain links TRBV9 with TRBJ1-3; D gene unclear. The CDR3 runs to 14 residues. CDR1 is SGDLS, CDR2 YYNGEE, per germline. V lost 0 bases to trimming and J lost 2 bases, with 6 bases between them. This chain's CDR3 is CASSVEWTGNTIYF. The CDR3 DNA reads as TGTGCCAGCAGCGTAGAGTGGACTGGAAACACCATATATTTT.

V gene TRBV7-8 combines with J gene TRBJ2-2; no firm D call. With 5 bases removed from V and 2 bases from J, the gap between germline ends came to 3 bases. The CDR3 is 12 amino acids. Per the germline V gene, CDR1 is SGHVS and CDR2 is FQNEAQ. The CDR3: CASSPNTGELFF. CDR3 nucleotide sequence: TGTGCCAGCAGCCCAAACACCGGGGAGCTGTTTTTT.

As DNA, the CDR3 is TGCGCCAGCAGCTCCGTCCCCCGGGACAGGGGGCGGTGGTCACCCCTCCACTTT. The encoded protein is CASSSVPRDRGRWSPLHF. J is TRBJ1-6 and V is TRBV5-1, with TRBD1 identical over 12 bases. The CDR3 extends over 18 amino acids. The V segment lost 3 bases and the J segment 10 bases; nucleotides outside the gene matches: 14. Germline V lookup: CDR1 SGHRS, CDR2 YFSETQ.

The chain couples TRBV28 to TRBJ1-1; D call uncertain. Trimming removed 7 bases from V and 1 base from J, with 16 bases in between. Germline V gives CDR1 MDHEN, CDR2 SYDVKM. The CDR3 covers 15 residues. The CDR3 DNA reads TGTGCCAGCACCCCCCCTTGGGGAAGGAACACTGAAGCTTTCTTT. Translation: CASTPPWGRNTEAFF.

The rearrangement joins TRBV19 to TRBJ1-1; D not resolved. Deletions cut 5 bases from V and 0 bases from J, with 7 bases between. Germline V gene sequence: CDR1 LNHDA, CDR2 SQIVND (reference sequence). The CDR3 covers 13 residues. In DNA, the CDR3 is TGTGCCAGTAGTGACTCTATGAACACTGAAGCTTTCTTT. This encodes CASSDSMNTEAFF.

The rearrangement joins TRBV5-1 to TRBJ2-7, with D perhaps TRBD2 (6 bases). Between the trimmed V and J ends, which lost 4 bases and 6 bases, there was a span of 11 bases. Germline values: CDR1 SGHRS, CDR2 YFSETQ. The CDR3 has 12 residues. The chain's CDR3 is CASSPEGSEQYF. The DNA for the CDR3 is TGCGCCAGCAGCCCGGAGGGGAGCGAGCAGTACTTC.

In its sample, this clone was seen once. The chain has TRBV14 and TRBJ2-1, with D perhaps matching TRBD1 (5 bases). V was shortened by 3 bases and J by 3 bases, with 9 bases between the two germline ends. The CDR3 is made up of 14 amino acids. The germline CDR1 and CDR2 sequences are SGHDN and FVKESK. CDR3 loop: CASSHQGYYNEQFF. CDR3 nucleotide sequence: TGTGCCAGCAGCCATCAGGGTTACTACAATGAGCAGTTCTTC.

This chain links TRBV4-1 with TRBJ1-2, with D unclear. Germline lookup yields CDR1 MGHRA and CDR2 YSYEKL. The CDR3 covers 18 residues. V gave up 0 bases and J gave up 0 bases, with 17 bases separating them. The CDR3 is CASSQDERQAAPNYGYTF. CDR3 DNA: TGCGCCAGCAGCCAAGATGAAAGGCAGGCCGCTCCTAACTATGGCTACACCTTC.

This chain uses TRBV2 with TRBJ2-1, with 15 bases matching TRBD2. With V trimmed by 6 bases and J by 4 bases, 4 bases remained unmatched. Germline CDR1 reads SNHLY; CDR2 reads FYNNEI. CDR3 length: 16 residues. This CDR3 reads CASRKGLAGGYNEQFF. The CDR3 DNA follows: TGTGCCAGCAGGAAAGGACTAGCGGGAGGGTACAATGAGCAGTTCTTC.

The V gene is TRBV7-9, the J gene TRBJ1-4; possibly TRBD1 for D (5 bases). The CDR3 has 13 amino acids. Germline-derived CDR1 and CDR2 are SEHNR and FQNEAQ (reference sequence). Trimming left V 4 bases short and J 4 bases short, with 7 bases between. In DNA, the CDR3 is TGTGCCAGCAGCTCGGGACTTAATGAAAAACTGTTTTTT. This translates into CASSSGLNEKLFF. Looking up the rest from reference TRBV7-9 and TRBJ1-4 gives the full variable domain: DTGVSQNPRHKITKRGQNVTFRCDPISEHNRLYWYRQTLGQGPEFLTYFQNEAQLEKSRLLSDRFSAERPKGSFSTLEIQRTEQGDSAMYLCASSSGLNEKLFFGSGTQLSVL.

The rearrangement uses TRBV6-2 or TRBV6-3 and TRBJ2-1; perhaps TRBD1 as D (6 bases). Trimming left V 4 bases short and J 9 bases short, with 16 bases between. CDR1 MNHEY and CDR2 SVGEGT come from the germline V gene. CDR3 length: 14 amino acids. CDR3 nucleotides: TGTGCCAGCAGTTTTCCTAGTTTCAGGGGTGAGCAGTTCTTC. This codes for CASSFPSFRGEQFF.

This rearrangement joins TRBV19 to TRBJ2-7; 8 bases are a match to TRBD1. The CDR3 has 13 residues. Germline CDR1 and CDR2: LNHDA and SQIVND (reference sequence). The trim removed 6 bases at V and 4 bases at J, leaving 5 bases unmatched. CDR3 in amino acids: CASSGQGSYEQYF. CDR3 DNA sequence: TGTGCCAGTAGCGGACAGGGAAGTTACGAGCAGTACTTC.

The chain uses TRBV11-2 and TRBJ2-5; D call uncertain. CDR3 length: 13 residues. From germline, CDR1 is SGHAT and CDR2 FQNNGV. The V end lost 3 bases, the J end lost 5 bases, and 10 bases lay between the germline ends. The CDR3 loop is CASSFVVRETQYF. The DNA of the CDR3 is TGTGCCAGCAGCTTCGTGGTACGGGAGACCCAGTACTTC. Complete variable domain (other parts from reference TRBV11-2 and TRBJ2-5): EAGVAQSPRYKIIEKRQSVAFWCNPISGHATLYWYQQILGQGPKLLIQFQNNGVVDDSQLPKDRFSAERLKGVDSTLKIQPAKLEDSAVYLCASSFVVRETQYFGPGTRLLVL.